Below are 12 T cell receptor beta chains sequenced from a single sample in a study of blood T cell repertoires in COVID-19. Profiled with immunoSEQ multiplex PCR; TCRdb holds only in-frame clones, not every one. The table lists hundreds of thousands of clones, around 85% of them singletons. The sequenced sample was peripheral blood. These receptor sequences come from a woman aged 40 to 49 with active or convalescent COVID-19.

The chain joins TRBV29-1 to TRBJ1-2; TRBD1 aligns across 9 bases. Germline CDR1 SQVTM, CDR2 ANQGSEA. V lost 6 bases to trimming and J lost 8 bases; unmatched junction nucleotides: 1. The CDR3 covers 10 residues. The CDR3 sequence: CSVTGGGYTF. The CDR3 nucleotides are TGCAGCGTGACAGGGGGAGGCTACACCTTC.

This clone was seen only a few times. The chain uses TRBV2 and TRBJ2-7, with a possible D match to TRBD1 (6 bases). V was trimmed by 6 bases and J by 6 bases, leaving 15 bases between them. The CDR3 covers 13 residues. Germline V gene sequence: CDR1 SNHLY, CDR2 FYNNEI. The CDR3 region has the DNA TGTGCCAGCAGAGGGACATTCTTGGGCGAGCAGTACTTC. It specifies CASRGTFLGEQYF.

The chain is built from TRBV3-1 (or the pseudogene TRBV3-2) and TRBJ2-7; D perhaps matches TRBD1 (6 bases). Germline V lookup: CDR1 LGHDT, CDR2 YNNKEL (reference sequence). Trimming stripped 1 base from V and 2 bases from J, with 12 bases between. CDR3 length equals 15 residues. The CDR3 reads CASSQGSHRAYEQYF. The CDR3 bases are TGTGCCAGCAGCCAAGGCAGTCACAGGGCCTACGAGCAGTACTTC.

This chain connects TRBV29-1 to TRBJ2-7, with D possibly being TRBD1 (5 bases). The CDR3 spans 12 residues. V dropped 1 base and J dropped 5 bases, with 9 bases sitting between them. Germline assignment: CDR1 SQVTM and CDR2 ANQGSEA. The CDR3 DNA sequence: TGCAGCGTTGAAGGGCCACAGGACGAGCAGTACTTC. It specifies CSVEGPQDEQYF.

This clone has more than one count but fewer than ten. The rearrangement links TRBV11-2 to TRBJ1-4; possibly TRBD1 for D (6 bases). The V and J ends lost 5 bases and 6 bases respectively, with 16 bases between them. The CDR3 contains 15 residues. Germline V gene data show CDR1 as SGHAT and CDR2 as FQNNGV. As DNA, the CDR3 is TGTGCCAGCAGCCTCGGGGGGGCGACACATGAAAAACTGTTTTTT. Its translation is CASSLGGATHEKLFF.

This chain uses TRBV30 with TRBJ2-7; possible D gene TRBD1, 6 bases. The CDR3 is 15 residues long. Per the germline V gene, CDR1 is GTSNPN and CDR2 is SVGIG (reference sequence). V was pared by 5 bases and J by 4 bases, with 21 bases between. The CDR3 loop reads CAWQEGIGTRYEQYF. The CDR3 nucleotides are TGTGCCTGGCAAGAGGGAATCGGGACACGGTACGAGCAGTACTTC. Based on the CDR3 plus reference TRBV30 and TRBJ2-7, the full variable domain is SQTIHQWPATLVQPVGSPLSLECTVEGTSNPNLYWYRQAAGRGLQLLFYSVGIGQISSEVPQNLSASRPQDRQFILSSKKLLLSDSGFYLCAWQEGIGTRYEQYFGPGTRLTVT.

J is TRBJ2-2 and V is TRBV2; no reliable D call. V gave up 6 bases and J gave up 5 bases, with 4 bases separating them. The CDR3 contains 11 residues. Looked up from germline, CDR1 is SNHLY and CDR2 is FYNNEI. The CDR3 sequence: CASSYTGELFF. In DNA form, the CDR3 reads TGTGCCAGCAGCTATACCGGGGAGCTGTTTTTT.

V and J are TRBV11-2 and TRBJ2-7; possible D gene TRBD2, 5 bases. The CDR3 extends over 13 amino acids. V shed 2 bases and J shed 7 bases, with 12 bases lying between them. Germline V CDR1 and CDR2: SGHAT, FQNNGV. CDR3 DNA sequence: TGTGCCAGCAGCTTAAAAGCTACGGGAGAGCAGTACTTC. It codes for CASSLKATGEQYF. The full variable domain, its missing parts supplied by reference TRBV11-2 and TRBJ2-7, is EAGVAQSPRYKIIEKRQSVAFWCNPISGHATLYWYQQILGQGPKLLIQFQNNGVVDDSQLPKDRFSAERLKGVDSTLKIQPAKLEDSAVYLCASSLKATGEQYFGPGTRLTVT.

For the CDR3, the DNA is TGTGCCACCAGCAGAATTCGAGGGACCGGGGAGCTGTTTTTT. It is translated as CATSRIRGTGELFF. The rearrangement uses TRBV15 and TRBJ2-2; possibly TRBD2 for D (5 bases). The V and J ends lost 2 bases and 5 bases respectively, with 9 bases between them. Germline V gene sequence: CDR1 LNHNV, CDR2 YYDKDF (reference sequence). The CDR3 runs 14 residues.

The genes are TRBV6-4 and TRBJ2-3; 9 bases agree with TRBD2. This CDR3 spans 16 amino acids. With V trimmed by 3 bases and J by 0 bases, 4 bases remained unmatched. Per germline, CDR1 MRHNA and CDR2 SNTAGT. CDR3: CASSELAGRSTDTQYF. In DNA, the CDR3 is TGTGCCAGCAGTGAGCTAGCGGGGCGAAGCACAGATACGCAGTATTTT.

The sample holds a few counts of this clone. The CDR3 reads CASSMASAGASSYNEQFF. The CDR3 region has the DNA TGTGCCAGTAGTATGGCGTCGGCGGGGGCGAGCTCCTACAATGAGCAGTTCTTC. This chain links TRBV19 with TRBJ2-1; possibly TRBD2 for D (7 bases). The CDR3 is 18 residues long. Germline V lookup: CDR1 LNHDA, CDR2 SQIVND (reference sequence). Between the trimmed V and J ends, which lost 3 bases and 0 bases, there was a span of 18 bases.

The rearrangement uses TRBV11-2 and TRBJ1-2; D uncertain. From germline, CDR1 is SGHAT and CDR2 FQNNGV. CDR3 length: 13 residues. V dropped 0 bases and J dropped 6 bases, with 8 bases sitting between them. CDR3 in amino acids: CASSLDSGDGYTF. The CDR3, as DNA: TGTGCCAGCAGCTTAGATTCCGGGGATGGCTACACCTTC.